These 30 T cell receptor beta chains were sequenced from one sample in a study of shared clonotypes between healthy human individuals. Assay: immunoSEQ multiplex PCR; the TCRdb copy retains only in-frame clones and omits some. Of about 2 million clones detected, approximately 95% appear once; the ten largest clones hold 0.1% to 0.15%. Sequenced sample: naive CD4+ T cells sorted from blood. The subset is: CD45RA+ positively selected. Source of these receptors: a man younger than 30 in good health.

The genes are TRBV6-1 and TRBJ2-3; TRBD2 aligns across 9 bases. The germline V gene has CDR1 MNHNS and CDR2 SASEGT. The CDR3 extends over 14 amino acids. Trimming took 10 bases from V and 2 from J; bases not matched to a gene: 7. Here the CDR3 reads CATNSGGVTDTQYF. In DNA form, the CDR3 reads TGTGCCACCAATAGCGGGGGCGTCACAGATACGCAGTATTTT.

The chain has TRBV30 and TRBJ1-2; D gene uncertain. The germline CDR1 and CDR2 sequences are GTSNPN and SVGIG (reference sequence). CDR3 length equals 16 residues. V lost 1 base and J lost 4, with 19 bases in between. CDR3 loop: CAWSGASQVRFYGYTF. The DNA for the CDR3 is TGTGCCTGGAGTGGAGCCAGCCAAGTCCGTTTCTATGGCTACACCTTC.

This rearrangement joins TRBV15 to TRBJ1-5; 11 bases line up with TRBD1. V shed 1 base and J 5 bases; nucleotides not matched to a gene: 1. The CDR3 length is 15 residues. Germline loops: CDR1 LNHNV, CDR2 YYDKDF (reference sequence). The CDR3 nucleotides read TGTGCCACCAGCAGAGGGGGACAGGGGGATCAGCCCCAGCATTTT. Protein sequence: CATSRGGQGDQPQHF.

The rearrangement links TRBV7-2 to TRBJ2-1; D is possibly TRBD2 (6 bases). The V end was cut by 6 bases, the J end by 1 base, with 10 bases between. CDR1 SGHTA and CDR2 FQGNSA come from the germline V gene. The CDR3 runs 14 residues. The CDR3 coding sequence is TGTGCCAGCAGGTATAGCGGATCCTACAATGAGCAGTTCTTC. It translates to CASRYSGSYNEQFF.

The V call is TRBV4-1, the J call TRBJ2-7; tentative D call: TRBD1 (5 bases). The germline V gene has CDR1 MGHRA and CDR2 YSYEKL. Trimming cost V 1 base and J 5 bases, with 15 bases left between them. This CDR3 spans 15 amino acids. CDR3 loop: CASSQGSSGPNEQYF. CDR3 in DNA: TGCGCCAGCAGCCAAGGAAGTTCAGGGCCGAACGAGCAGTACTTC.

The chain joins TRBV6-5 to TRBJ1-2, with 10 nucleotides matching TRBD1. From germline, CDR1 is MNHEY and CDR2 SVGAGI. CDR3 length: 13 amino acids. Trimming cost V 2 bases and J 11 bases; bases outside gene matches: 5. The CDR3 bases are TGTGCCAGCAGTTACCCTGGGACAGGGGCTTACACCTTC. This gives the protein CASSYPGTGAYTF.

The CDR3 here is CASGREQNTEAFF. DNA for the CDR3: TGTGCCAGCGGGCGGGAGCAGAACACTGAAGCTTTCTTT. The J gene is TRBJ1-1, the V gene TRBV6-1, with D unresolved. The germline CDR1 and CDR2 sequences are MNHNS and SASEGT. The CDR3 spans 13 residues. V shed 8 bases and J shed 1 base, with 11 bases lying between them.

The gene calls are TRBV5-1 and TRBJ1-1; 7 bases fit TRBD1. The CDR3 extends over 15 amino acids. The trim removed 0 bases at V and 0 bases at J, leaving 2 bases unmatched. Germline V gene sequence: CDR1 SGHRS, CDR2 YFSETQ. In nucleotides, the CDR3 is TGCGCCAGCAGCTTGGAGACAGGGTTGAACACTGAAGCTTTCTTT. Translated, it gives CASSLETGLNTEAFF.

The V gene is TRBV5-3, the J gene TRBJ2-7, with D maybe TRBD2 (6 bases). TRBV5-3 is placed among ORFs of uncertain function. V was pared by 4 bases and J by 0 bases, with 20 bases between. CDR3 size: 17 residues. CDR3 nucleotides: TGTGCCAGAAGCCTACCTGAGCGAGCGGGCCTCTCCTACGAGCAGTACTTC. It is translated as CARSLPERAGLSYEQYF.

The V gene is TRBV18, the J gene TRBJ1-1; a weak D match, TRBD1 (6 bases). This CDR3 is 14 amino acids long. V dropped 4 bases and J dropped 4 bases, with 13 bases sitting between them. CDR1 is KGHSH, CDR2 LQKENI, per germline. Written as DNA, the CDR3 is TGTGCCAGCTCACTGGCAGGGGAGGGCACTGAAGCTTTCTTT. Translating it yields CASSLAGEGTEAFF.

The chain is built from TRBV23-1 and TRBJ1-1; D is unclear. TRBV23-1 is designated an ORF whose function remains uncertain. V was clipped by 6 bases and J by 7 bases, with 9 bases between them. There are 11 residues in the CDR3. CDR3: CASSRRLEAFF. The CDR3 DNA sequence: TGCGCCAGCAGCCGGAGACTTGAAGCTTTCTTT.

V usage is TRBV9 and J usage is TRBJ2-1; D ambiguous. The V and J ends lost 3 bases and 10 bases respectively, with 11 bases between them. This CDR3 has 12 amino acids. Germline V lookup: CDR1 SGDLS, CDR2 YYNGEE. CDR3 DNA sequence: TGTGCCAGCAGCGCCTCCCTTAGCGAGCAGTTCTTC. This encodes CASSASLSEQFF.

Here the CDR3 reads CASSFAAGRTDTQYF. For the CDR3, the DNA is TGTGCCAGCAGTTTCGCGGCGGGGCGCACAGATACGCAGTATTTT. The V gene is TRBV28, the J gene TRBJ2-3, with D perhaps matching TRBD2 (6 bases). Trimming took 3 bases from V and 1 from J, leaving 11 bases between them. The V gene's germline CDR1 is MDHEN and CDR2 SYDVKM. The CDR3 loop spans 15 amino acids.

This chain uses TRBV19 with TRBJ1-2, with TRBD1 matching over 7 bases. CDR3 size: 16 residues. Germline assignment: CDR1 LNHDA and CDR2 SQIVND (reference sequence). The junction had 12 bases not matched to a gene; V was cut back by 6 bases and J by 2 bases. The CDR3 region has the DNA TGTGCCAGTAGGCCCGCGGGACAGAACCTAAACTATGGCTACACCTTC. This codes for CASRPAGQNLNYGYTF.

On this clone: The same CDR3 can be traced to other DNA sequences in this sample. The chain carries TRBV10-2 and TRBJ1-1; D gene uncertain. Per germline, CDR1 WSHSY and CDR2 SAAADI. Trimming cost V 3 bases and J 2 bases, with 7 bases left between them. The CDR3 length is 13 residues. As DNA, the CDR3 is TGCGCCAGCAGTGATCGTCGAAACACTGAAGCTTTCTTT. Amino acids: CASSDRRNTEAFF.

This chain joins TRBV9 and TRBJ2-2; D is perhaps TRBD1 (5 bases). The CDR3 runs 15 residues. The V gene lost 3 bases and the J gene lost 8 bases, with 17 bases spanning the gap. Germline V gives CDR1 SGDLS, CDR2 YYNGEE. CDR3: CASSAQGLPKGELFF. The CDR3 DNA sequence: TGTGCCAGCAGCGCTCAGGGCCTCCCGAAAGGGGAGCTGTTTTTT.

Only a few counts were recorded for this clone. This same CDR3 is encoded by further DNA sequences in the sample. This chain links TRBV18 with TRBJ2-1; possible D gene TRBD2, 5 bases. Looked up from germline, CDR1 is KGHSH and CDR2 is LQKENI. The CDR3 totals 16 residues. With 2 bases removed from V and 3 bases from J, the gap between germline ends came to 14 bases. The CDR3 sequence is CASSPVTLGGYNEQFF. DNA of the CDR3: TGTGCCAGCTCACCAGTGACCCTTGGAGGCTACAATGAGCAGTTCTTC.

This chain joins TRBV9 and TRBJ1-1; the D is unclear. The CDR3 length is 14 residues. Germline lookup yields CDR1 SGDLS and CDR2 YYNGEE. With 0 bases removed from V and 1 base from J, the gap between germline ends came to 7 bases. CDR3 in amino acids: CASSVVMENTEAFF. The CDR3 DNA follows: TGTGCCAGCAGCGTAGTTATGGAGAACACTGAAGCTTTCTTT. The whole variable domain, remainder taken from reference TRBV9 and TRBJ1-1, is DSGVTQTPKHLITATGQRVTLRCSPRSGDLSVYWYQQSLDQGLQFLIQYYNGEERAKGNILERFSAQQFPDLHSELNLSSLELGDSALYFCASSVVMENTEAFFGQGTRLTVV.

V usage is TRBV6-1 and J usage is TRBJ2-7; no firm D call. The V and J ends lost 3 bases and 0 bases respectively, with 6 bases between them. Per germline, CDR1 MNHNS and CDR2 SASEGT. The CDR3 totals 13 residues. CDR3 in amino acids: CASSDMSSYEQYF. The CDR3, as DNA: TGTGCCAGCAGTGATATGTCCTCCTACGAGCAGTACTTC.

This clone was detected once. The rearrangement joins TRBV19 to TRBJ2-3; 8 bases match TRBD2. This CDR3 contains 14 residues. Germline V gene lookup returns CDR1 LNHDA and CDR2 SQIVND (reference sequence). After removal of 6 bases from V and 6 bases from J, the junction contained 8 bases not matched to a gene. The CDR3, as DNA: TGTGCCAGTAGACCCCGGGGGGGCATGGATACGCAGTATTTT. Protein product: CASRPRGGMDTQYF.

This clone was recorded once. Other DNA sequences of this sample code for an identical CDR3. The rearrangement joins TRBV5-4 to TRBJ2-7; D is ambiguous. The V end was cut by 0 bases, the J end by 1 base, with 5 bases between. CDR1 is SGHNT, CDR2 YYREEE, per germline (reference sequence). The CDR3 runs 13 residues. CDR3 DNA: TGTGCCAGCAGCTTGGGTCAGTCCTACGAGCAGTACTTC. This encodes CASSLGQSYEQYF.

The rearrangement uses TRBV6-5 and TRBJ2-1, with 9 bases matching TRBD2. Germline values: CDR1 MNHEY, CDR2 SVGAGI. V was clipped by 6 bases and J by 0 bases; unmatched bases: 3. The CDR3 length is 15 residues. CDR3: CASRRGGSSYNEQFF. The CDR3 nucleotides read TGTGCCAGCAGGCGGGGGGGGAGCTCCTACAATGAGCAGTTCTTC.

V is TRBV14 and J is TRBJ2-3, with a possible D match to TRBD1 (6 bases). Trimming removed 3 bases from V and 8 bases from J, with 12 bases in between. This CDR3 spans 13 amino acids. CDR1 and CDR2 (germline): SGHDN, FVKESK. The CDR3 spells CASSHRKGGTQYF. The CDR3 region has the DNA TGTGCCAGCAGCCACAGGAAAGGGGGTACGCAGTATTTT.

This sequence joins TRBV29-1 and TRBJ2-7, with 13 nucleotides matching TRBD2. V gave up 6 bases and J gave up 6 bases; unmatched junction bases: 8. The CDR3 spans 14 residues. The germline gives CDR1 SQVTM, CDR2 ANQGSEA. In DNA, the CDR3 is TGCAGCGTCGATCCGGGACTAGCGGGAAGCGAGCAGTACTTC. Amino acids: CSVDPGLAGSEQYF.

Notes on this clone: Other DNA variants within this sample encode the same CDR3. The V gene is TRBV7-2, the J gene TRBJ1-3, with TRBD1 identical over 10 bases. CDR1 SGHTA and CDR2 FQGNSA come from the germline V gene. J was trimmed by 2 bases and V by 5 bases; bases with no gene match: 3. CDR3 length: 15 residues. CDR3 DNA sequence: TGTGCCAGCAGCCTCGGGACAGGGGCTGGAAACACCATATATTTT. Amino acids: CASSLGTGAGNTIYF.

CDR3 sequence: CASSMGLERRELFF. The DNA of the CDR3 is TGTGCCAGTAGTATGGGGCTGGAGCGCCGGGAGCTGTTTTTT. This sequence joins TRBV19 and TRBJ2-2; D may be TRBD1 (5 bases). V dropped 3 bases and J dropped 9 bases, with 14 bases sitting between them. The V gene's germline CDR1 is LNHDA and CDR2 SQIVND (reference sequence). CDR3 length: 14 residues.

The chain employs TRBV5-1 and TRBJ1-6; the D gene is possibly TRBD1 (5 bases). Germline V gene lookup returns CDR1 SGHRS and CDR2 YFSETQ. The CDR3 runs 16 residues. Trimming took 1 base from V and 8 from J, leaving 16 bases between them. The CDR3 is CASSLLPGYEDSPLHF. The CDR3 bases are TGCGCCAGCAGCTTGTTGCCAGGGTATGAGGATTCACCCCTCCACTTT.

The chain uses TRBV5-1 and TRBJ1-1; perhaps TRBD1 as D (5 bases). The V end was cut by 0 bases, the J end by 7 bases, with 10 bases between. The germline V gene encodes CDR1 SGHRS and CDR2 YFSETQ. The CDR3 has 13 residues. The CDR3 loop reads CASSLEFTGEAFF. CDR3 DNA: TGCGCCAGCAGCTTGGAGTTTACAGGTGAAGCTTTCTTT.

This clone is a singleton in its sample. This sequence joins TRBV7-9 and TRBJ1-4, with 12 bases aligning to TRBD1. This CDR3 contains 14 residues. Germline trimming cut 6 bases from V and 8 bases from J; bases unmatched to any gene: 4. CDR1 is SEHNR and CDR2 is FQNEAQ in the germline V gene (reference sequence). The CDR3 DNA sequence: TGTGCCAGCAGGACCGGGACAGGGGGCGAAAAACTGTTTTTT. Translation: CASRTGTGGEKLFF.

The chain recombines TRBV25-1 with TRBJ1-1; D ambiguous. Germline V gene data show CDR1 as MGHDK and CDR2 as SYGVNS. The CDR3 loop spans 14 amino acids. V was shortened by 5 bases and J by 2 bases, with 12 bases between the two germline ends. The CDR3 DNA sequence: TGTGCCAGCAGTTACGGTCCGGTCAACACTGAAGCTTTCTTT. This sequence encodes CASSYGPVNTEAFF.